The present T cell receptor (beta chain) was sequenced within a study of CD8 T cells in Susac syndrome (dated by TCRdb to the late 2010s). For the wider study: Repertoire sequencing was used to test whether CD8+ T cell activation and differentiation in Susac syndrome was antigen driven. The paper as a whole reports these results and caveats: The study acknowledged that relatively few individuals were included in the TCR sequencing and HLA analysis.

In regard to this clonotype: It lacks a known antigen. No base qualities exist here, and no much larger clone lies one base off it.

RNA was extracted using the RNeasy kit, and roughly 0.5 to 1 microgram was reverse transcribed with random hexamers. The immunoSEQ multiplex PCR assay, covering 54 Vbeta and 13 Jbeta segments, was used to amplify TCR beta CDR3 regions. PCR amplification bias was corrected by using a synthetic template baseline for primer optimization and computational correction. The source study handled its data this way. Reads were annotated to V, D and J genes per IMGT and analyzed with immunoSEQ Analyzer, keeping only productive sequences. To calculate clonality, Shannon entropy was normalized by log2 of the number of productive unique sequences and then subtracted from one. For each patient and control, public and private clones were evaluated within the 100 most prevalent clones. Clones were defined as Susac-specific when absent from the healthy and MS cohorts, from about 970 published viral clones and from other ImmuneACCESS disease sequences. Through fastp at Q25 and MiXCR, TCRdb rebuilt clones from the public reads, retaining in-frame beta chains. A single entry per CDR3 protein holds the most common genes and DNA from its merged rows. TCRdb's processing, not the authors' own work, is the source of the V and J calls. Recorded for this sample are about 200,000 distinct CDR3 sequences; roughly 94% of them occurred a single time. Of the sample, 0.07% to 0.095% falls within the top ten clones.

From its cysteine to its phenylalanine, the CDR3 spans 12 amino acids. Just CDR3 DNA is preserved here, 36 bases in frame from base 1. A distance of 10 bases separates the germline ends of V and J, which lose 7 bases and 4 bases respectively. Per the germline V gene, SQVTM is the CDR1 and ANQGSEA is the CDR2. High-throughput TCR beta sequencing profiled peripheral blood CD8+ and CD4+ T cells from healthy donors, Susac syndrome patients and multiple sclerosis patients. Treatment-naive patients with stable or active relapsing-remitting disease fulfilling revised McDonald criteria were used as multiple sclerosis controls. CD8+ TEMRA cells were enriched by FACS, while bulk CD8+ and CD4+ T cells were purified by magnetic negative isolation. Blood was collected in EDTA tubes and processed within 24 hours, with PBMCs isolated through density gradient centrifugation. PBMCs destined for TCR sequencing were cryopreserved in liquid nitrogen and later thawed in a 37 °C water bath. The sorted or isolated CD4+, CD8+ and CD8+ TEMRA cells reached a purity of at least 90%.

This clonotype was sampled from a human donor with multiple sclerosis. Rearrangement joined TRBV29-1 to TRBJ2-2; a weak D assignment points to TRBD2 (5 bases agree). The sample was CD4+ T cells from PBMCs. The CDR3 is CSGWSGTGELFF. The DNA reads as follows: TGCAGCGGATGGAGCGGCACCGGGGAGCTGTTTTTT.